This T cell receptor (beta chain) originates from a study of blood T cell repertoires in COVID-19. TCRdb keeps only in-frame clones here, not all; method: immunoSEQ multiplex PCR. This table holds roughly 250,000 clones, roughly 86% found once. Germline V lookup: CDR1 SNHLY, CDR2 FYNNEI. The CDR3 length is 13 residues. The V end lost 6 bases, the J end lost 4 bases, and 12 bases lay between the germline ends. J is TRBJ1-1 and V is TRBV2; D is ambiguous. Sequencing input: PBMCs or T cells enriched from blood (not recorded which). This clonotype was obtained from a woman between 35 and 50 years old with acute COVID-19. The CDR3 spells CASSGMVSTEAFF. The CDR3 DNA is TGTGCCAGCAGCGGGATGGTGAGCACTGAAGCTTTCTTT.